The 31 T cell receptor beta chains given below trace back to one sample, sequenced in a study of blood T cell repertoires in COVID-19. Measured with immunoSEQ multiplex PCR; TCRdb has only the in-frame clones, and not every one. The sample comprises more than 100,000 clones, roughly 80% of which are singletons, and about 16% rests with the top ten. Sequenced material: peripheral blood. These receptors were taken from a woman between 50 and 59 years old with acute or convalescent COVID-19.

The chain couples TRBV11-2 to TRBJ2-7, with a weak D call TRBD1 (8 bases). CDR1 SGHAT and CDR2 FQNNGV come from the germline V gene. This CDR3 comprises 17 residues. The V and J ends lost 5 bases and 3 bases respectively, with 23 bases between them. In DNA, the CDR3 is TGTGCCAGCAGCCTGACAAACGGGGGGACAGGAGACTACGAGCAGTACTTC. Amino acids: CASSLTNGGTGDYEQYF. Based on the CDR3 plus reference TRBV11-2 and TRBJ2-7, the full variable domain is EAGVAQSPRYKIIEKRQSVAFWCNPISGHATLYWYQQILGQGPKLLIQFQNNGVVDDSQLPKDRFSAERLKGVDSTLKIQPAKLEDSAVYLCASSLTNGGTGDYEQYFGPGTRLTVT.

The gene calls are TRBV3-1 (or the pseudogene TRBV3-2) and TRBJ1-6; D ambiguous. From germline, CDR1 is LGHDT and CDR2 YNNKEL (reference sequence). This CDR3 has 12 residues. With 6 bases removed from V and 7 bases from J, the gap between germline ends came to 7 bases. CDR3 in DNA: TGTGCCAGCAGGAAAAGCAATTCACCCCTCCACTTT. As protein: CASRKSNSPLHF.

This clone was counted a few times. The gene calls are TRBV6-5 and TRBJ1-2, with D possibly matching TRBD1 (6 bases). The germline V gene encodes CDR1 MNHEY and CDR2 SVGAGI. Trimming cost V 2 bases and J 4 bases, with 8 bases left between them. This CDR3 region has 13 residues. The CDR3 protein is CASSYGGSYGYTF. CDR3 in DNA: TGTGCCAGCAGTTACGGGGGCTCCTATGGCTACACCTTC.

The chain employs TRBV6-5 and TRBJ1-1; no clear D gene. V dropped 6 bases and J dropped 8 bases, with 10 bases sitting between them. The CDR3 has 11 amino acids. Germline lookup yields CDR1 MNHEY and CDR2 SVGAGI. The CDR3 sequence is CASRKGGEAFF. CDR3 nucleotide sequence: TGTGCCAGCAGAAAGGGAGGGGAAGCTTTCTTT.

V gene TRBV2 combines with J gene TRBJ1-5; D remains ambiguous. Trimming stripped 4 bases from V and 10 bases from J, with 20 bases between. This CDR3 has 15 residues. The germline gives CDR1 SNHLY, CDR2 FYNNEI. The CDR3 DNA follows: TGTGCCAGCAGTGCCTCCTACAGACCCCATAACCCCCAGCATTTT. Its translation is CASSASYRPHNPQHF.

The rearrangement links TRBV5-1 to TRBJ2-1, with TRBD2 matching 7 bases. The CDR3 totals 13 residues. Germline lookup yields CDR1 SGHRS and CDR2 YFSETQ. The V gene end was trimmed by 6 bases and the J gene end by 7 bases; junction bases not matched to a gene: 7. The CDR3 sequence: CASTTNGGNEQFF. The CDR3 DNA reads as TGCGCCAGCACAACAAACGGGGGGAATGAGCAGTTCTTC.

The chain's CDR3 is CASSLGTDSQPQHF. The DNA for the CDR3 is TGTGCCAGCAGCCTGGGGACAGACAGTCAGCCCCAGCATTTT. J is TRBJ1-5 and V is TRBV7-9; TRBD1 agrees at 7 bases. The CDR3 runs 14 residues. Trimming took 5 bases from V and 6 from J; bases not matched to a gene: 7. Germline V gene data show CDR1 as SEHNR and CDR2 as FQNEAQ (reference sequence).

The chain links TRBV19 to TRBJ2-5, with TRBD1 as a possible D gene (5 bases). V lost 3 bases and J lost 2, with 10 bases in between. Germline V lookup: CDR1 LNHDA, CDR2 SQIVND (reference sequence). This CDR3 contains 14 residues. The CDR3 here is CASSIIGVQETQYF. The CDR3 coding sequence is TGTGCCAGTAGTATCATAGGGGTTCAAGAGACCCAGTACTTC. Supplemented by reference TRBV19 and TRBJ2-5, the full variable domain reads DGGITQSPKYLFRKEGQNVTLSCEQNLNHDAMYWYRQDPGQGLRLIYYSQIVNDFQKGDIAEGYSVSREKKESFPLTVTSAQKNPTAFYLCASSIIGVQETQYFGPGTRLLVL.

The chain carries TRBV7-3 and TRBJ2-3; a weak D match, TRBD1 (7 bases). Germline CDR1 is SGHTA and CDR2 is FQGTGA. The CDR3 length is 15 residues. Trimming removed 2 bases at V and 9 bases at J, with 18 bases between. CDR3 loop: CASSLDQGGMRTQYF. The CDR3 nucleotides are TGTGCCAGCAGCTTAGATCAGGGGGGAATGAGGACGCAGTATTTT.

The chain links TRBV30 to TRBJ2-1; the match to TRBD2 covers 11 bases. From germline, CDR1 is GTSNPN and CDR2 SVGIG (reference sequence). The CDR3 totals 15 residues. V dropped 7 bases and J dropped 4; count of bases not matched to a gene: 9. DNA for the CDR3: TGTGCCTCATCCCCCGGGACTAGCGGATACAATGAGCAGTTCTTC. Protein product: CASSPGTSGYNEQFF.

V is TRBV6-1 and J is TRBJ2-3; 8 nucleotides line up with TRBD2. The length of the CDR3 is 15 residues. Per germline, CDR1 MNHNS and CDR2 SASEGT. Trimming cost V 4 bases and J 2 bases; bases outside gene matches: 5. The CDR3 coding sequence is TGTGCCAGCAGTGGAGCGGGGGCCCTCACAGATACGCAGTATTTT. It codes for CASSGAGALTDTQYF.

V and J are TRBV5-1 and TRBJ2-4; 10 bases are a match to TRBD1. The CDR3 consists of 14 residues. Germline V CDR1 and CDR2: SGHRS, YFSETQ. V dropped 1 base and J dropped 7; count of bases not matched to a gene: 2. CDR3 in DNA: TGCGCCAGCAGCTTGTCGGGACAGGGGAACATTCAGTACTTC. Its translation: CASSLSGQGNIQYF.

In its sample, this clone was seen many times. The genes are TRBV12-3 or TRBV12-4 and TRBJ1-2; D is possibly TRBD1 (5 bases). The CDR3 totals 13 residues. The V end lost 1 base, the J end lost 7 bases, and 10 bases lay between the germline ends. The CDR3 DNA is TGTGCCAGCAGTTTAGGCGCAGGGCTTGGCTACACCTTC. Translated: CASSLGAGLGYTF.

Only one count was recorded for this clone. The gene calls are TRBV11-2 and TRBJ1-6, with 7 bases lining up with TRBD1. V dropped 1 base and J dropped 7; count of bases not matched to a gene: 4. CDR3 length equals 15 residues. Germline CDR1 and CDR2: SGHAT and FQNNGV. CDR3 sequence (DNA): TGTGCCAGCAGCTTAGTGACAGGGTCCAATTCACCCCTCCACTTT. Its protein is CASSLVTGSNSPLHF. Filled out from reference TRBV11-2 and TRBJ1-6, the complete variable domain reads EAGVAQSPRYKIIEKRQSVAFWCNPISGHATLYWYQQILGQGPKLLIQFQNNGVVDDSQLPKDRFSAERLKGVDSTLKIQPAKLEDSAVYLCASSLVTGSNSPLHFGNGTRLTVT.

CDR3 nucleotides: TGTGCCAGCAGTAAACAGAGCGGGGTGAACACTGAAGCTTTCTTT. Translating gives CASSKQSGVNTEAFF. The chain has TRBV25-1 and TRBJ1-1, with no clear D. Germline CDR1 and CDR2: MGHDK and SYGVNS. This CDR3 has 15 residues. V shed 5 bases and J shed 0 bases, with 13 bases lying between them.

The V call is TRBV19, the J call TRBJ2-6; a possible D gene is TRBD2 (5 bases). V was shortened by 1 base and J by 2 bases, with 12 bases between the two germline ends. The CDR3 length is 17 residues. Germline V gives CDR1 LNHDA, CDR2 SQIVND (reference sequence). CDR3 DNA: TGTGCCAGTAGTATAGCATCCGGGGTAACTGGGGCCAACGTCCTGACTTTC. Translation: CASSIASGVTGANVLTF.

V is TRBV12-5 and J is TRBJ2-2; D is possibly TRBD1 (5 bases). Trimming took off 0 bases at V and 2 bases at J, with 10 bases between the two ends. CDR1 is LGHNT and CDR2 is FRNRAP in the germline V gene. This CDR3 region has 16 residues. The CDR3 sequence: CASGLVRQLNTGELFF. The DNA for the CDR3 is TGTGCTAGTGGTTTGGTACGACAGTTAAACACCGGGGAGCTGTTTTTT.

This sequence joins TRBV2 and TRBJ2-2; 13 positions match TRBD2. The V and J ends lost 0 bases and 8 bases, in that order; junction bases with no gene match: 3. Germline CDR1 and CDR2: SNHLY and FYNNEI. The length of the CDR3 is 16 residues. The CDR3 DNA follows: TGTGCCAGCAGTGAAGCGGGACTAGCGGGGACTGGGGAGCTGTTTTTT. It is translated as CASSEAGLAGTGELFF.

Only one count was recorded for this clone. The gene calls are TRBV7-9 and TRBJ2-1; D may be TRBD2 (6 bases). V gave up 1 base and J gave up 2 bases, with 15 bases separating them. CDR1 SEHNR and CDR2 FQNEAQ come from the germline V gene (reference sequence). CDR3 size: 17 residues. The CDR3 DNA sequence: TGTGCCAGCAGCTTAGATCACTGGGCGGGAACCTACAATGAGCAGTTCTTC. Translated, it gives CASSLDHWAGTYNEQFF.

The chain employs TRBV6-5 and TRBJ1-3, with 7 bases that match TRBD1. The V segment lost 5 bases and the J segment 0 bases; nucleotides outside the gene matches: 4. The CDR3 is 15 residues long. CDR1 is MNHEY and CDR2 is SVGAGI in the germline V gene. The CDR3 DNA is TGTGCCAGCAGTACTTCAGGGGGCTCTGGAAACACCATATATTTT. Its protein product is CASSTSGGSGNTIYF.

This clone was observed a handful of times. The chain recombines TRBV6-5 with TRBJ1-2; TRBD1 might be the D (6 bases). V lost 6 bases and J 7 bases, leaving 12 bases between the germline ends. The CDR3 contains 12 residues. Looked up from germline, CDR1 is MNHEY and CDR2 is SVGAGI. Here the CDR3 DNA reads TGTGCCAGCAGCTATCAGGGGACTGGCTACACCTTC. Protein product: CASSYQGTGYTF.

The genes are TRBV5-4 and TRBJ2-7, with TRBD2 matching over 7 bases. The CDR3 spans 13 residues. V shed 2 bases and J 3 bases; nucleotides not matched to a gene: 2. CDR1 is SGHNT, CDR2 YYREEE, per germline (reference sequence). In DNA, the CDR3 is TGTGCCAGCAGCTTCGGACTAGTCTACGAGCAGTACTTC. It translates to CASSFGLVYEQYF. Filled out from reference TRBV5-4 and TRBJ2-7, the complete variable domain reads ETGVTQSPTHLIKTRGQQVTLRCSSQSGHNTVSWYQQALGQGPQFIFQYYREEENGRGNFPPRFSGLQFPNYSSELNVNALELDDSALYLCASSFGLVYEQYFGPGTRLTVT.

V gene TRBV27 combines with J gene TRBJ1-3; 7 bases are shared with TRBD1. Germline V gene data show CDR1 as MNHEY and CDR2 as SMNVEV (reference sequence). This CDR3 has 14 residues. V gave up 3 bases and J gave up 2 bases; unmatched junction bases: 1. CDR3 loop: CASSLTGTGNTIYF. As DNA, the CDR3 is TGTGCCAGCAGTTTGACAGGGACTGGAAACACCATATATTTT.

This chain joins TRBV18 and TRBJ1-1, with D possibly being TRBD1 (6 bases). Trimming took off 2 bases at V and 4 bases at J, with 11 bases between the two ends. The CDR3 runs to 14 residues. Looked up from germline, CDR1 is KGHSH and CDR2 is LQKENI. Written as DNA, the CDR3 is TGTGCCAGCTCACCATTACAGGGTTCCACTGAAGCTTTCTTT. This codes for CASSPLQGSTEAFF.

The chain is built from TRBV4-1 and TRBJ1-6, with 10 positions matching TRBD1. This CDR3 has 15 amino acids. V was pared by 0 bases and J by 10 bases, with 3 bases of the junction left unmatched. CDR1 is MGHRA, CDR2 YSYEKL, per germline. The DNA for the CDR3 is TGCGCCAGCAGCCAAGAGACAGGGGGCAGATCACCCCTCCACTTT. It codes for CASSQETGGRSPLHF.

J is TRBJ2-4 and V is TRBV2; no clear D. The CDR3 consists of 14 residues. V lost 2 bases and J 8 bases, leaving 13 bases between the germline ends. CDR1 is SNHLY, CDR2 FYNNEI, per germline. The CDR3: CASSERSQLDIQYF. In DNA, the CDR3 is TGTGCCAGCAGTGAAAGGTCACAGTTGGACATTCAGTACTTC.

This chain joins TRBV6-6 and TRBJ1-4; 8 positions agree with TRBD1. The trim removed 5 bases at V and 11 bases at J, leaving 7 bases unmatched. The germline gives CDR1 MNHNY, CDR2 SVGAGI (reference sequence). The CDR3 is made up of 13 amino acids. The CDR3 reads CASSQGQAMKLFF. CDR3 DNA: TGTGCCAGCAGTCAGGGACAGGCCATGAAACTGTTTTTT.

The chain recombines TRBV9 with TRBJ1-4, with D uncertain. CDR3 length: 15 amino acids. Per germline, CDR1 SGDLS and CDR2 YYNGEE. The ends were cut back, 5 bases at V and 0 bases at J, with 11 bases in the middle. The CDR3 DNA reads TGTGCCAGCAGTCTGTTCGCAGCAACTAATGAAAAACTGTTTTTT. This codes for CASSLFAATNEKLFF.

V gene TRBV3-1 (or the pseudogene TRBV3-2) combines with J gene TRBJ1-4; a possible D gene is TRBD1 (6 bases). The CDR3 covers 14 residues. Germline loops: CDR1 LGHDT, CDR2 YNNKEL (reference sequence). The V gene lost 1 base and the J gene lost 7 bases, with 10 bases spanning the gap. The CDR3 DNA reads as TGTGCCAGCAGCCAAGTACAGGGAAGTGAAAAACTGTTTTTT. This sequence encodes CASSQVQGSEKLFF.

The chain links TRBV7-8 to TRBJ2-3; 9 positions agree with TRBD2. Germline V gene sequence: CDR1 SGHVS, CDR2 FQNEAQ. V gave up 8 bases and J gave up 0 bases; unmatched junction bases: 9. This CDR3 is built from 16 residues. The CDR3 here is CASGASGEPSTDTQYF. DNA for the CDR3: TGTGCCAGCGGGGCTAGCGGGGAGCCTAGCACAGATACGCAGTATTTT.

The rearrangement joins TRBV18 to TRBJ1-4; D gene unclear. This CDR3 spans 15 amino acids. Germline V gene data show CDR1 as KGHSH and CDR2 as LQKENI. The germline V and J ends were trimmed by 1 base and 8 bases, with 14 bases remaining between them. Here the CDR3 reads CASSPRASIGEKLFF. The CDR3, as DNA: TGTGCCAGCTCACCACGGGCATCTATCGGCGAAAAACTGTTTTTT.